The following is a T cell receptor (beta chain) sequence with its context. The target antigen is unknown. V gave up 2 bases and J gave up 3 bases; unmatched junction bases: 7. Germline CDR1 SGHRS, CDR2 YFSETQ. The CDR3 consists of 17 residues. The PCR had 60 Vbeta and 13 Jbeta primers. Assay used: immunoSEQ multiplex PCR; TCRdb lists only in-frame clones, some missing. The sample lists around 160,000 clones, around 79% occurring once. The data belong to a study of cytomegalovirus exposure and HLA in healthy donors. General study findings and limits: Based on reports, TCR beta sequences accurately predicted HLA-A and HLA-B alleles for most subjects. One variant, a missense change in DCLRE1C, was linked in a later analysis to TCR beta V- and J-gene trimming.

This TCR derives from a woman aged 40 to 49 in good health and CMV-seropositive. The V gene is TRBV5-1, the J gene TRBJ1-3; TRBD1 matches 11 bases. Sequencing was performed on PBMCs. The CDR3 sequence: CASSLPGQGVFGNTIYF. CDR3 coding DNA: TGCGCCAGCAGCTTACCGGGACAGGGGGTTTTTGGAAACACCATATATTTT. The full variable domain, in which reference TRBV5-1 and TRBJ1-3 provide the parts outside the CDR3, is KAGVTQTPRYLIKTRGQQVTLSCSPISGHRSVSWYQQTPGQGLQFLFEYFSETQRNKGNFPGRFSGRQFSNSRSEMNVSTLELGDSALYLCASSLPGQGVFGNTIYFGEGSWLTVV.